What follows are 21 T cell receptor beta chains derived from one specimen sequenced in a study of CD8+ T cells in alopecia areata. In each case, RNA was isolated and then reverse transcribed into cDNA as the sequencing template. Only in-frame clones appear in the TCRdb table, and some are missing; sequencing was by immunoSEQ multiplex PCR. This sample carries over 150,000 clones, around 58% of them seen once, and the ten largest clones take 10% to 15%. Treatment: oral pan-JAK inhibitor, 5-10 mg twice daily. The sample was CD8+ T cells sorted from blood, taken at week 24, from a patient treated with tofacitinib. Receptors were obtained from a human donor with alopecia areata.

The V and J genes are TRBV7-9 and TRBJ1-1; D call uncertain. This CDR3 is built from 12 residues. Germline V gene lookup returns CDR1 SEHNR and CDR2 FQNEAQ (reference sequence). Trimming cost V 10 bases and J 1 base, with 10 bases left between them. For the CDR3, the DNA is TGTGCCACCGTTCAGCCGAACACTGAAGCTTTCTTT. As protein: CATVQPNTEAFF.

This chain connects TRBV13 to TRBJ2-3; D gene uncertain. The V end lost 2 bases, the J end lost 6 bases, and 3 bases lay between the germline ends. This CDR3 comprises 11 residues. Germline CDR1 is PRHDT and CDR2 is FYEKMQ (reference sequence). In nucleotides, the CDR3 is TGTGCCAGCAGCTTAAAGGATACGCAGTATTTT. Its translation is CASSLKDTQYF.

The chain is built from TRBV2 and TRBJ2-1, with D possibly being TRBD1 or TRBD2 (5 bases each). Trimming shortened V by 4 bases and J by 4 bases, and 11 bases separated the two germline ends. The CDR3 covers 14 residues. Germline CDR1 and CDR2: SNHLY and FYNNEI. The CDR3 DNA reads TGTGCCAGCAGTGGACGGGACGGTTACAATGAGCAGTTCTTC. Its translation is CASSGRDGYNEQFF.

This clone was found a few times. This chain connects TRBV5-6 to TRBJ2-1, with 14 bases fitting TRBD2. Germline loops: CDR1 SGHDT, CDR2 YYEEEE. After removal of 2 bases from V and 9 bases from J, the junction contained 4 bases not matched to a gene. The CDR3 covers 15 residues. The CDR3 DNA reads TGTGCCAGCAGCTTTGGACTAGCGGGGGGAAGTGAGCAGTTCTTC. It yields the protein CASSFGLAGGSEQFF.

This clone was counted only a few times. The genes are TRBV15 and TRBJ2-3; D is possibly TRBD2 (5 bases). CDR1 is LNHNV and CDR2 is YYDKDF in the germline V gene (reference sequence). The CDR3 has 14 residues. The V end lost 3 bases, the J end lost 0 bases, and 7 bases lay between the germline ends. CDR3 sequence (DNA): TGTGCCACCAGCAGCGGCGGGAGCACAGATACGCAGTATTTT. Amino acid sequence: CATSSGGSTDTQYF.

In nucleotides, the CDR3 is TGTGCCAGCTCACCAGGTATCAGAGGACCCTACGAGCAGTACTTC. This codes for CASSPGIRGPYEQYF. This chain uses TRBV18 with TRBJ2-7, with unresolved D. CDR1 and CDR2 from the germline V gene are KGHSH and LQKENI. This CDR3 comprises 15 residues. V was trimmed by 2 bases and J by 2 bases, leaving 13 bases between them.

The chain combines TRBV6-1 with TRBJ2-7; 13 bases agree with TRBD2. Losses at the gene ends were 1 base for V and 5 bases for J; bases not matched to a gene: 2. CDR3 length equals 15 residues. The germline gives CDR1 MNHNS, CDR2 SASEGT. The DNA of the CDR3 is TGTGCCAGCAGTGAAGGGACTAGCGGGGGCCACGAGCAGTACTTC. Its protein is CASSEGTSGGHEQYF.

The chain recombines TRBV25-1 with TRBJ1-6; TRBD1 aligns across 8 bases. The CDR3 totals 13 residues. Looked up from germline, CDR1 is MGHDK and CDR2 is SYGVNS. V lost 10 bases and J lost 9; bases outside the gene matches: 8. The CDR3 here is CATSTGVVSPLHF. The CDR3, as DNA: TGTGCCACCTCGACAGGGGTTGTTTCACCCCTCCACTTT.

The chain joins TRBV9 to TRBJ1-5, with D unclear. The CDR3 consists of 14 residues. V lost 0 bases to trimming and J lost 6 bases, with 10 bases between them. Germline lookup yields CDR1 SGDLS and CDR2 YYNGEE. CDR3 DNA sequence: TGTGCCAGCAGCGTAGGCTGGGAAGGTCAGCCCCAGCATTTT. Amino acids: CASSVGWEGQPQHF.

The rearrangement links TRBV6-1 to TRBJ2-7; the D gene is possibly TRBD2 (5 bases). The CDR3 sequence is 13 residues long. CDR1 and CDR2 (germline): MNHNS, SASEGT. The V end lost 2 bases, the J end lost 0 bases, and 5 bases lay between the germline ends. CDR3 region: CASSETSSYEQYF. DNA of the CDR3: TGTGCCAGCAGTGAAACTAGCTCCTACGAGCAGTACTTC.

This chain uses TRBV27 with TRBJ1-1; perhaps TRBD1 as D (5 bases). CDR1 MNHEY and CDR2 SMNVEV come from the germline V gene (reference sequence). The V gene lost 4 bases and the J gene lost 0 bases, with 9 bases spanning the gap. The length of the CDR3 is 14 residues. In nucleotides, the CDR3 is TGTGCCAGCAGTTGGGGGGGGATGAACACTGAAGCTTTCTTT. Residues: CASSWGGMNTEAFF.

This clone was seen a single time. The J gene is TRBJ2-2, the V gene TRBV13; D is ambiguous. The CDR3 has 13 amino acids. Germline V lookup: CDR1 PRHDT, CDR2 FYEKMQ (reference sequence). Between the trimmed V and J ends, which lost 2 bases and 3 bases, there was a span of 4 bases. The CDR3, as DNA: TGTGCCAGCAGCTTACAGGACACCGGGGAGCTGTTTTTT. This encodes CASSLQDTGELFF.

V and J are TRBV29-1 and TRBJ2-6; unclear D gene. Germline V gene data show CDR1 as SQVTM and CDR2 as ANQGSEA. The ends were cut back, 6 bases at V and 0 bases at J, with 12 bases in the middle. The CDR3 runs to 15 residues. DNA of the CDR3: TGCAGCGTAGAGACTGAAACCTCTGGGGCCAACGTCCTGACTTTC. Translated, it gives CSVETETSGANVLTF.

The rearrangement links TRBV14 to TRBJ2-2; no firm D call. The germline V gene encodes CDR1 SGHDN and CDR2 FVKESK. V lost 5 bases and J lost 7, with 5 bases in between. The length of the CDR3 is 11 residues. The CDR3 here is CASSMYGELFF. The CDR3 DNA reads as TGTGCCAGCAGCATGTACGGGGAGCTGTTTTTT.

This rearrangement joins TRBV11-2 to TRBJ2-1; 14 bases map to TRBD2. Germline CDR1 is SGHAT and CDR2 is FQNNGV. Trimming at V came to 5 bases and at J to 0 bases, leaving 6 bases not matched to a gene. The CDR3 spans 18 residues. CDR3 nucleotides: TGTGCCAGCAGCGGGACTAGCGGGGGCAAATACTCCTACAATGAGCAGTTCTTC. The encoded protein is CASSGTSGGKYSYNEQFF.

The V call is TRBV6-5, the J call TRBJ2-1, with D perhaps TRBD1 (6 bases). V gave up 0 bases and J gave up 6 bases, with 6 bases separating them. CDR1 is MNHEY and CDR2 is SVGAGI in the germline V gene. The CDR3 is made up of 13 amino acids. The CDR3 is CASSYSQGNEQFF. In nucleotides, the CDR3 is TGTGCCAGCAGTTACTCACAGGGCAATGAGCAGTTCTTC.

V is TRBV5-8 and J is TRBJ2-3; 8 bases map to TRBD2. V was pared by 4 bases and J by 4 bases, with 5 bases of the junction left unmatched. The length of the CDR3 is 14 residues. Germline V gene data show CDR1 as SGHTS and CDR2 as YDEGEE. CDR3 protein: CASSPGGPADTQYF. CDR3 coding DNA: TGTGCCAGCAGCCCGGGGGGGCCTGCAGATACGCAGTATTTT.

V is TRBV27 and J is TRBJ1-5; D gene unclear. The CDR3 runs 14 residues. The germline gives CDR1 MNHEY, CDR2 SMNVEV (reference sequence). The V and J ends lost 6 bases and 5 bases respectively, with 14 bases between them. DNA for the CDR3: TGTGCCAGCAGCCCTAACAGTTCAGATCAGCCCCAGCATTTT. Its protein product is CASSPNSSDQPQHF.

In nucleotides, the CDR3 is TGTGCCAGCAGCCGCGGACCGAGCTCCTACAATGAGCAGTTCTTC. Translated: CASSRGPSSYNEQFF. The chain links TRBV7-9 to TRBJ2-1; no firm D call. With 5 bases removed from V and 0 bases from J, the gap between germline ends came to 11 bases. CDR1 SEHNR and CDR2 FQNEAQ come from the germline V gene (reference sequence). The CDR3 is 15 residues long.

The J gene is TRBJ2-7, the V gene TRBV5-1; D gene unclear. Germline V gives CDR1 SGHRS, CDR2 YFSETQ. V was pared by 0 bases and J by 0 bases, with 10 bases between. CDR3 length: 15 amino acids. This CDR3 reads CASSLAGRLSYEQYF. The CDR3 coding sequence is TGCGCCAGCAGCTTGGCTGGCAGGCTCTCCTACGAGCAGTACTTC.

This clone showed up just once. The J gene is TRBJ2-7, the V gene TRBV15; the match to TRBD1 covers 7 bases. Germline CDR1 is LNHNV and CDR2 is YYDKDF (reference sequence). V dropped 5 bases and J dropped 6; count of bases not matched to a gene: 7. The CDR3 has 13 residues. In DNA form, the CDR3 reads TGTGCCACCAGCCGTACAGGGGCCGGCGAGCAGTACTTC. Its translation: CATSRTGAGEQYF.